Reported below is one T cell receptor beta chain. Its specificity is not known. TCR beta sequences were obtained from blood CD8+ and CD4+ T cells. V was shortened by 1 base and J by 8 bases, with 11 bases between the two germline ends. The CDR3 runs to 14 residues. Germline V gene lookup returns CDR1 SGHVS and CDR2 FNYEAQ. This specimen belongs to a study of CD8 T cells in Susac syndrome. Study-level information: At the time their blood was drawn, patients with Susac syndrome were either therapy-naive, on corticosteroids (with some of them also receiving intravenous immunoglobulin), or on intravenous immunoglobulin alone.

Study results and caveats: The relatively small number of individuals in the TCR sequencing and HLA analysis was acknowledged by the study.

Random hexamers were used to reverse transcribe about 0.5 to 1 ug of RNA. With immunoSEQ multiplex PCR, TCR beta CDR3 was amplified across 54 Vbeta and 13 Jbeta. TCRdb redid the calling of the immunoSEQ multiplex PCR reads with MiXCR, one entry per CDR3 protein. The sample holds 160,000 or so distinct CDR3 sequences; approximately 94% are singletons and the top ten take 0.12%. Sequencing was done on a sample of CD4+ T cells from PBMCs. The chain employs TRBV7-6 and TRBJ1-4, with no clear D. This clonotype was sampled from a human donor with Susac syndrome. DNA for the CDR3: TGTGCCAGCAGCTTAGGGGGAAAGCAGGAAAAACTGTTTTTT. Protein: CASSLGGKQEKLFF.